Following are 15 T cell receptor beta chains from one sample sequenced in a study of Tregs in tolerant kidney transplant recipients. Only in-frame clones appear in the TCRdb table, and some are missing; sequencing was by immunoSEQ multiplex PCR. This sample has tens of thousands of clones; around 90% occur once, and the top ten carry roughly 4.7%. Sequencing was carried out using CD8+ T cells from blood. The receptors were sampled from a human donor in good health.

The rearrangement joins TRBV27 to TRBJ2-7; possible D gene TRBD2, 6 bases. The CDR3 covers 12 residues. The germline CDR1 and CDR2 sequences are MNHEY and SMNVEV (reference sequence). Between the trimmed V and J ends, which lost 5 bases and 3 bases, there was a span of 8 bases. The CDR3 DNA follows: TGTGCCAGCAGTGGGGACTTCTACGAGCAGTACTTC. Protein: CASSGDFYEQYF.

The chain uses TRBV7-8 and TRBJ1-4; TRBD1 agrees at 7 bases. The CDR3 covers 17 residues. CDR1 is SGHVS, CDR2 FQNEAQ, per germline. V dropped 4 bases and J dropped 0; count of bases not matched to a gene: 8. CDR3 in DNA: TGTGCCAGCAGCTACTACAGGGGTTCCTCAACTAATGAAAAACTGTTTTTT. Translating it yields CASSYYRGSSTNEKLFF. The full variable domain, with the rest looked up from reference TRBV7-8 and TRBJ1-4, is GAGVSQSPRYKVAKRGQDVALRCDPISGHVSLFWYQQALGQGPEFLTYFQNEAQLDKSGLPSDRFFAERPEGSVSTLKIQRTQQEDSAVYLCASSYYRGSSTNEKLFFGSGTQLSVL.

J is TRBJ2-7 and V is TRBV7-9; no clear D gene. The germline V gene encodes CDR1 SEHNR and CDR2 FQNEAQ (reference sequence). V was trimmed by 2 bases and J by 2 bases, leaving 10 bases between them. There are 14 residues in the CDR3. The CDR3 region is CASSLRGRTYEQYF. The CDR3, as DNA: TGTGCCAGCAGCTTACGCGGACGAACCTACGAGCAGTACTTC.

J is TRBJ2-7 and V is TRBV5-5; D not resolved. Germline V gene data show CDR1 as SGHKS and CDR2 as YYEKEE (reference sequence). The CDR3 sequence is 14 residues long. Trimming cost V 0 bases and J 2 bases, with 9 bases left between them. CDR3 region: CASSLEVGPYEQYF. In DNA, the CDR3 is TGTGCCAGCAGCTTGGAGGTAGGGCCCTACGAGCAGTACTTC.

This chain joins TRBV11-2 and TRBJ2-7; 10 bases fit TRBD1. This CDR3 is 15 amino acids long. V lost 5 bases and J lost 3; bases outside the gene matches: 7. Germline CDR1 SGHAT, CDR2 FQNNGV. The CDR3 sequence: CASSPDRGTYYEQYF. CDR3 nucleotide sequence: TGTGCCAGCAGCCCGGACAGGGGGACGTACTACGAGCAGTACTTC.

The rearrangement uses TRBV27 and TRBJ1-2, with no clear D. The germline V gene has CDR1 MNHEY and CDR2 SMNVEV (reference sequence). V was shortened by 3 bases and J by 4 bases, with 9 bases between the two germline ends. The CDR3 loop spans 13 amino acids. CDR3 region: CASSFRESYGYTF. The CDR3 nucleotides are TGTGCCAGCAGTTTCCGGGAAAGCTATGGCTACACCTTC.

The V gene is TRBV13, the J gene TRBJ2-7; the D gene is possibly TRBD1 (6 bases). The CDR3 loop spans 17 amino acids. Germline CDR1 and CDR2: PRHDT and FYEKMQ (reference sequence). Trimming left V 5 bases short and J 1 base short, with 21 bases between. CDR3 DNA: TGTGCCAGCAGCCTATCTTCTGGGCAGGGGACGTCCTACGAGCAGTACTTC. It is translated as CASSLSSGQGTSYEQYF.

V is TRBV10-1 and J is TRBJ2-5; 8 bases line up with TRBD2. The CDR3 extends over 15 amino acids. J was trimmed by 1 base and V by 4 bases; bases with no gene match: 5. Germline V gene sequence: CDR1 WNHNN, CDR2 SYGVQD (reference sequence). The chain's CDR3 is CASSAVLAGQETQYF. The CDR3 coding sequence is TGCGCCAGCAGTGCGGTTCTAGCGGGCCAAGAGACCCAGTACTTC.

This clone came up once. The chain employs TRBV28 and TRBJ1-1; D is ambiguous. This CDR3 is built from 15 residues. Germline CDR1 is MDHEN and CDR2 is SYDVKM. V lost 2 bases, J lost 0 bases, and 10 bases lay in between. The CDR3 here is CASSLTRQMNTEAFF. The CDR3 coding sequence is TGTGCCAGCAGTTTAACTCGGCAGATGAACACTGAAGCTTTCTTT.

The CDR3 DNA follows: TGTGCCAGCAGCTTAGACCAGCGGGCTACCTACGAGCAGTACTTC. It codes for CASSLDQRATYEQYF. The chain combines TRBV13 with TRBJ2-7, with a tentative D call TRBD2 (6 bases). Germline CDR1 and CDR2: PRHDT and FYEKMQ (reference sequence). Trimming pared 1 base from V and 2 bases from J, leaving 12 bases between. This CDR3 has 15 amino acids. Combining the CDR3 with reference TRBV13 and TRBJ2-7 gives the whole variable domain AAGVIQSPRHLIKEKRETATLKCYPIPRHDTVYWYQQGPGQDPQFLISFYEKMQSDKGSIPDRFSAQQFSDYHSELNMSSLELGDSALYFCASSLDQRATYEQYFGPGTRLTVT.

The V gene is TRBV21-1, the J gene TRBJ2-1; TRBD2, the table's D call, lacks a check against the DNA. TRBV21-1 is described as a pseudogene. This CDR3 spans 15 amino acids. Here the CDR3 DNA reads TGTGCCAGCAGCAAAGCCTCCCCGGGGTACAATGAGCAGTTCTTC. Its translation is CASSKASPGYNEQFF.

The chain employs TRBV9 and TRBJ2-1, with no clear D. The CDR3 length is 16 residues. V was shortened by 0 bases and J by 0 bases, with 10 bases between the two germline ends. Germline V lookup: CDR1 SGDLS, CDR2 YYNGEE. The CDR3 here is CASSVGGSRSYNEQFF. The CDR3 region has the DNA TGTGCCAGCAGCGTAGGGGGATCCCGCTCCTACAATGAGCAGTTCTTC.

This chain joins TRBV2 and TRBJ2-1; 7 bases map to TRBD2. V lost 3 bases to trimming and J lost 4 bases; unmatched junction nucleotides: 9. CDR3 length: 16 residues. The germline CDR1 and CDR2 sequences are SNHLY and FYNNEI. The CDR3 DNA is TGTGCCAGCAGTGATTCTAGCGGCAAATTGTACAATGAGCAGTTCTTC. This translates into CASSDSSGKLYNEQFF.

This chain joins TRBV4-1 and TRBJ1-2, with TRBD1 matching 12 bases. From germline, CDR1 is MGHRA and CDR2 YSYEKL. The junction had 9 bases not matched to a gene; V was cut back by 4 bases and J by 6 bases. The CDR3 consists of 16 residues. The CDR3 DNA reads TGCGCCAGCAGCCCGGGACAGGGGGCGATTCATGATGGCTACACCTTC. Translating gives CASSPGQGAIHDGYTF.

This sequence joins TRBV6-1 and TRBJ2-7; TRBD1 matches at 9 bases. With V trimmed by 1 base and J by 2 bases, 9 bases remained unmatched. The CDR3 is 17 residues long. From germline, CDR1 is MNHNS and CDR2 SASEGT. The CDR3 reads CASSEGGWRDRAYEQYF. The CDR3 bases are TGTGCCAGCAGTGAAGGGGGATGGAGGGACAGGGCCTACGAGCAGTACTTC.